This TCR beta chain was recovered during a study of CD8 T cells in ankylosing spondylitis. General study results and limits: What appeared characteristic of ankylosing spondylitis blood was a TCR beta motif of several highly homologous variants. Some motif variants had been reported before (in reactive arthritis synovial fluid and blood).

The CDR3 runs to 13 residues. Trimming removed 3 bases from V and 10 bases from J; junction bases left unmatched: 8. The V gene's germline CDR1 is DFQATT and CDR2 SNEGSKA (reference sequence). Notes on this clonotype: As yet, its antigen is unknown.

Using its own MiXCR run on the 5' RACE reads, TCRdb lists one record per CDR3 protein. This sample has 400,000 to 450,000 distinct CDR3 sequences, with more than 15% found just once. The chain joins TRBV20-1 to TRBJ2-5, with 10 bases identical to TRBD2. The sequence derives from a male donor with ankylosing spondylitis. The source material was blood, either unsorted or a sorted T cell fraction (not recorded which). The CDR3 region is CSASLAGAGVQYF. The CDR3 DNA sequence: TGCAGTGCTAGCCTAGCGGGGGCGGGGGTCCAGTACTTC.